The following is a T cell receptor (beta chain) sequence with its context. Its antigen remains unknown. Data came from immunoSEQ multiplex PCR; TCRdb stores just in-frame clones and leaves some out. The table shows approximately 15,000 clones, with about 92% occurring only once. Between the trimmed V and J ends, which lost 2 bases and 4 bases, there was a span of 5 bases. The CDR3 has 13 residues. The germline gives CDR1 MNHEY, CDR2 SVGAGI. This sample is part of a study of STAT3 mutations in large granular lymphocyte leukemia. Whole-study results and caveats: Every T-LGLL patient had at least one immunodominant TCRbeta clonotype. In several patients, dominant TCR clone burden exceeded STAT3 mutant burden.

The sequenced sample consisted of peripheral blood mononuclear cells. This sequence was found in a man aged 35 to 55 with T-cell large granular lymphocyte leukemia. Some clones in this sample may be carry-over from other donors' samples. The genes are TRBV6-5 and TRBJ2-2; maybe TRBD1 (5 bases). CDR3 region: CASSYRGTGELFF. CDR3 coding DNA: TGTGCCAGCAGTTACAGGGGCACCGGGGAGCTGTTTTTT.